The 31 T cell receptor beta chains given below trace back to one sample, sequenced in a study of T cells in tuberculosis. Profiling relied on immunoSEQ multiplex PCR, and the TCRdb table lists in-frame clones only, not all of them. The sample lists approximately 29,000 clones; around 91% were seen once. Material for sequencing was PBMCs. Source of these receptors: a donor between 10 and 35 years old with latent tuberculosis or without tuberculosis infection.

As DNA, the CDR3 is TGTGCCAGCAGTGAGCAGGGGGTTTCACCCCTCCACTTT. It specifies CASSEQGVSPLHF. This chain connects TRBV25-1 to TRBJ1-6, with 7 bases identical to TRBD1. The CDR3 has 13 amino acids. Per the germline V gene, CDR1 is MGHDK and CDR2 is SYGVNS. J gave up 9 bases and V 3 bases, and 2 bases lay outside the gene matches.

The genes are TRBV5-6 and TRBJ2-1; the D is unclear. Germline CDR1 reads SGHDT; CDR2 reads YYEEEE. V was clipped by 0 bases and J by 6 bases, with 7 bases between them. The CDR3 has 13 residues. CDR3 region: CASSLEILNEQFF. DNA for the CDR3: TGTGCCAGCAGCTTGGAGATACTCAATGAGCAGTTCTTC.

V usage is TRBV5-1 and J usage is TRBJ1-2, with TRBD1 identical over 8 bases. The J segment lost 7 bases and the V segment lost 4 bases, leaving 6 bases of the junction unmatched. Germline-derived CDR1 and CDR2 are SGHRS and YFSETQ. This CDR3 contains 13 residues. CDR3 amino acids: CASSVDREAGYTF. The CDR3 DNA sequence: TGCGCCAGCAGCGTGGACAGGGAAGCTGGCTACACCTTC.

This chain connects TRBV18 to TRBJ2-1, with 12 nucleotides matching TRBD2. With 6 bases clipped from V and 10 bases from J, the junction kept 16 bases outside the gene matches. This CDR3 is 17 amino acids long. CDR1 is KGHSH and CDR2 is LQKENI in the germline V gene. The CDR3 DNA sequence: TGTGCCAGCTCGCGCTACCAGACTAGCGGGGGATTTGAGGAGCAGTTCTTC. It specifies CASSRYQTSGGFEEQFF. Full variable domain (missing parts from reference TRBV18 and TRBJ2-1): NAGVMQNPRHLVRRRGQEARLRCSPMKGHSHVYWYRQLPEEGLKFMVYLQKENIIDESGMPKERFSAEFPKEGPSILRIQQVVRGDSAAYFCASSRYQTSGGFEEQFFGPGTRLTVL.

The V and J genes are TRBV6-5 and TRBJ1-2; D may be TRBD1 (5 bases). Germline lookup yields CDR1 MNHEY and CDR2 SVGAGI. Trimming took 11 bases from V and 5 from J, leaving 15 bases between them. This CDR3 comprises 12 residues. The CDR3 nucleotides are TGTGCCGCCCTGCAGGGCGGTTATGGCTACACCTTC. Translated, it gives CAALQGGYGYTF.

The chain combines TRBV15 with TRBJ1-5; no firm D call. Trimming left V 8 bases short and J 0 bases short, with 11 bases between. CDR3 size: 14 residues. Germline V gene data show CDR1 as LNHNV and CDR2 as YYDKDF (reference sequence). Here the CDR3 DNA reads TGTGCCACCTCCGAGGTAAATAGCAATCAGCCCCAGCATTTT. Protein product: CATSEVNSNQPQHF.

This clone was found once. V and J are TRBV6-1 and TRBJ1-2; TRBD1 might be the D (5 bases). This CDR3 is 13 amino acids long. V gave up 3 bases and J gave up 6 bases, with 11 bases separating them. In germline, CDR1 is MNHNS, CDR2 SASEGT. CDR3 coding DNA: TGTGCCAGCAGTGATAGACTAGGGGATGGCTACACCTTC. Its protein product is CASSDRLGDGYTF.

This chain connects TRBV19 to TRBJ1-5, with a possible D match to TRBD1 (6 bases). Germline V CDR1 and CDR2: LNHDA, SQIVND (reference sequence). The CDR3 sequence is 16 residues long. Between the trimmed V and J ends, which lost 7 bases and 5 bases, there was a span of 21 bases. DNA for the CDR3: TGTGCCAGTATGGGCGGACAGCCGAGGGGATATCAGCCCCAGCATTTT. Its translation is CASMGGQPRGYQPQHF.

This chain joins TRBV7-9 and TRBJ2-1; 11 bases are a match to TRBD2. The length of the CDR3 is 14 residues. The trim removed 6 bases at V and 6 bases at J, leaving 4 bases unmatched. Germline CDR1 reads SEHNR; CDR2 reads FQNEAQ (reference sequence). CDR3 region: CASSSSGGSNEQFF. The CDR3 coding sequence is TGTGCCAGCAGTTCTAGCGGGGGGAGCAATGAGCAGTTCTTC.

V is TRBV5-6 and J is TRBJ1-6, with TRBD1 identical over 7 bases. The V gene end was trimmed by 2 bases and the J gene end by 8 bases; junction bases not matched to a gene: 10. CDR1 is SGHDT, CDR2 YYEEEE, per germline. The CDR3 spans 16 residues. The DNA for the CDR3 is TGTGCCAGCAGCTTATTGACCGGGACAGTGTATTCACCCCTCCACTTT. Translated, it gives CASSLLTGTVYSPLHF.

The J gene is TRBJ1-2, the V gene TRBV7-2, with D tentatively TRBD1 (5 bases). The germline CDR1 and CDR2 sequences are SGHTA and FQGNSA. The CDR3 covers 13 residues. V lost 2 bases and J lost 3, with 7 bases in between. The CDR3 protein is CASSLPRDYGYTF. The CDR3 coding sequence is TGTGCCAGCAGCTTACCCAGGGACTATGGCTACACCTTC.

The chain combines TRBV27 with TRBJ1-3; D is possibly TRBD1 (6 bases). The length of the CDR3 is 15 residues. Trimming left V 6 bases short and J 4 bases short, with 16 bases between. CDR1 and CDR2 (germline): MNHEY, SMNVEV (reference sequence). The CDR3 loop reads CASSLTRGSGNTIYF. CDR3 sequence (DNA): TGTGCCAGCAGCCTGACCAGGGGATCCGGAAACACCATATATTTT.

This rearrangement joins TRBV18 to TRBJ2-7, with unresolved D. The germline V gene has CDR1 KGHSH and CDR2 LQKENI. The CDR3 covers 14 residues. V was cut by 0 bases and J by 3 bases, with 9 bases left in between. The CDR3 region has the DNA TGTGCCAGCTCACCACCGGCGCAGGTCTACGAGCAGTACTTC. Protein product: CASSPPAQVYEQYF.

This chain connects TRBV28 to TRBJ1-5; TRBD1 aligns across 7 bases. The CDR3 contains 15 residues. From germline, CDR1 is MDHEN and CDR2 SYDVKM. Germline trimming cut 6 bases from V and 3 bases from J; bases unmatched to any gene: 8. This CDR3 reads CASRPPDRDNQPQHF. DNA for the CDR3: TGTGCCAGCAGACCCCCCGACAGGGACAATCAGCCCCAGCATTTT.

CDR3: CASSFGGGGPYEQYF. The DNA for the CDR3 is TGTGCCAGCAGCTTCGGCGGTGGGGGCCCCTACGAGCAGTACTTC. The rearrangement joins TRBV5-4 to TRBJ2-7; tentatively, D is TRBD1 (6 bases). Per the germline V gene, CDR1 is SGHNT and CDR2 is YYREEE (reference sequence). This CDR3 contains 15 residues. Trimming removed 2 bases from V and 2 bases from J, with 14 bases in between.

The rearrangement links TRBV7-9 to TRBJ1-3, with D hard to call. Trimming cost V 1 base and J 0 bases, with 7 bases left between them. The CDR3 runs 15 residues. Germline assignment: CDR1 SEHNR and CDR2 FQNEAQ (reference sequence). The DNA for the CDR3 is TGTGCCAGCAGCTTAGAGAGCCACTCTGGAAACACCATATATTTT. Amino acids: CASSLESHSGNTIYF.

In nucleotides, the CDR3 is TGCGCCAGCAGCCAAGATTTGGCGGCAAAACTGTTTTTT. Translation gives CASSQDLAAKLFF. The V gene is TRBV4-3, the J gene TRBJ1-4; unclear D gene. Germline lookup yields CDR1 LGHNA and CDR2 YSLEER. Trimming took off 0 bases at V and 10 bases at J, with 9 bases between the two ends. This CDR3 region has 13 residues.

V is TRBV5-1 and J is TRBJ2-3; 9 bases match TRBD2. The V gene's germline CDR1 is SGHRS and CDR2 YFSETQ. The CDR3 length is 16 residues. Unmatched junction bases numbered 6, after V lost 0 bases and J lost 4 bases. CDR3 nucleotides: TGCGCCAGCAGCTTGGCGGCGGGGGGGCGGGCAGATACGCAGTATTTT. This codes for CASSLAAGGRADTQYF.

This chain uses TRBV5-1 with TRBJ1-2; TRBD1 agrees at 11 bases. CDR1 and CDR2 from the germline V gene are SGHRS and YFSETQ. Germline trimming cut 0 bases from V and 2 bases from J; bases unmatched to any gene: 0. The CDR3 loop spans 15 amino acids. CDR3 DNA: TGCGCCAGCAGCTTGGGGGACAGGGGGAACTATGGCTACACCTTC. Its protein is CASSLGDRGNYGYTF.

The gene calls are TRBV7-2 and TRBJ2-2; the D gene is possibly TRBD2 (5 bases). The CDR3 has 14 amino acids. V was trimmed by 5 bases and J by 5 bases, leaving 12 bases between them. In germline, CDR1 is SGHTA, CDR2 FQGNSA. CDR3 DNA: TGTGCCAGCAGCCGACGAGCGGAGACCGGGGAGCTGTTTTTT. Translation gives CASSRRAETGELFF. Filled out from reference TRBV7-2 and TRBJ2-2, the complete variable domain reads GAGVSQSPSNKVTEKGKDVELRCDPISGHTALYWYRQSLGQGLEFLIYFQGNSAPDKSGLPSDRFSAERTGGSVSTLTIQRTQQEDSAVYLCASSRRAETGELFFGEGSRLTVL.

This chain joins TRBV6-1 and TRBJ2-7, with 7 positions matching TRBD1. Per germline, CDR1 MNHNS and CDR2 SASEGT. The length of the CDR3 is 16 residues. V lost 2 bases to trimming and J lost 3 bases; unmatched junction nucleotides: 10. DNA of the CDR3: TGTGCCAGCAGTGAACTCCCGACAGGGCACTTCTACGAGCAGTACTTC. As protein: CASSELPTGHFYEQYF.

The chain carries TRBV9 and TRBJ2-5; no clear D gene. V lost 0 bases and J lost 5, with 14 bases in between. Germline CDR1 reads SGDLS; CDR2 reads YYNGEE. This CDR3 has 15 residues. CDR3 sequence: CASSVEVLRLETQYF. The DNA of the CDR3 is TGTGCCAGCAGCGTAGAGGTGCTGAGGTTGGAGACCCAGTACTTC.

The rearrangement uses TRBV9 and TRBJ2-3; 8 nucleotides match TRBD2. V was pared by 1 base and J by 2 bases, with 3 bases of the junction left unmatched. Per germline, CDR1 SGDLS and CDR2 YYNGEE. The CDR3 is 15 residues long. The chain's CDR3 is CASSVFSGATDTQYF. CDR3 sequence (DNA): TGTGCCAGCAGCGTATTTAGCGGGGCCACAGATACGCAGTATTTT.

This chain joins TRBV5-1 and TRBJ1-4; 7 bases map to TRBD1. Germline CDR1 is SGHRS and CDR2 is YFSETQ. This CDR3 has 17 amino acids. Losses at the gene ends were 3 bases for V and 0 bases for J; bases not matched to a gene: 8. DNA of the CDR3: TGCGCCAGCAGCTCTGGACAGGCATTTGCAACTAATGAAAAACTGTTTTTT. This encodes CASSSGQAFATNEKLFF.

This chain connects TRBV13 to TRBJ1-2; 8 bases map to TRBD1. The germline V gene has CDR1 PRHDT and CDR2 FYEKMQ (reference sequence). The length of the CDR3 is 14 residues. V lost 4 bases and J lost 8; bases outside the gene matches: 9. Here the CDR3 DNA reads TGTGCCAGCAGCTACGACAGGGGTGCCTACGGCTACACCTTC. This encodes CASSYDRGAYGYTF.

This chain uses TRBV4-3 with TRBJ2-6; D is ambiguous. Germline V gives CDR1 LGHNA, CDR2 YSLEER. This CDR3 has 15 amino acids. V was cut by 4 bases and J by 1 base, with 8 bases left in between. The CDR3 reads CASSPATSGANVLTF. The CDR3 coding sequence is TGCGCCAGCAGCCCCGCGACATCTGGGGCCAACGTCCTGACTTTC.

This chain connects TRBV2 to TRBJ1-5; 8 bases map to TRBD1. This CDR3 spans 13 amino acids. CDR1 and CDR2 from the germline V gene are SNHLY and FYNNEI. Trimming removed 6 bases from V and 6 bases from J; junction bases left unmatched: 4. CDR3 bases: TGTGCCAGCAGGCTGGACAGGGCTCAGCCCCAGCATTTT. Protein product: CASRLDRAQPQHF.

The DNA for the CDR3 is TGTGCCAGCAGCCCTGTCCCGACAGGGGGGGAGGATACGCAGTATTTT. Its protein is CASSPVPTGGEDTQYF. The chain uses TRBV7-2 and TRBJ2-3, with TRBD1 identical over 9 bases. Looked up from germline, CDR1 is SGHTA and CDR2 is FQGNSA. The CDR3 has 16 residues. V lost 5 bases, J lost 6 bases, and 12 bases stayed unmatched.

This rearrangement joins TRBV4-1 to TRBJ2-7; D is possibly TRBD1 (5 bases). V dropped 0 bases and J dropped 5 bases, with 11 bases sitting between them. The CDR3 runs 14 residues. The germline V gene has CDR1 MGHRA and CDR2 YSYEKL. CDR3 loop: CASSQDTRVDEQYF. The CDR3 DNA is TGCGCCAGCAGCCAAGATACCAGGGTGGACGAGCAGTACTTC.

The count of this clone is one. This chain links TRBV5-6 with TRBJ2-3, with D perhaps TRBD2 (5 bases). Germline-derived CDR1 and CDR2 are SGHDT and YYEEEE. The CDR3 spans 15 residues. V lost 3 bases and J 8 bases, leaving 19 bases between the germline ends. The CDR3 DNA follows: TGTGCCAGCAGCTATGGGCGCACACGGGAAGGTACGCAGTATTTT. This translates into CASSYGRTREGTQYF. The full variable domain, in which reference TRBV5-6 and TRBJ2-3 provide the parts outside the CDR3, is DAGVTQSPTHLIKTRGQQVTLRCSPKSGHDTVSWYQQALGQGPQFIFQYYEEEERQRGNFPDRFSGHQFPNYSSELNVNALLLGDSALYLCASSYGRTREGTQYFGPGTRLTVL.

This clone came up once. This chain joins TRBV6-5 and TRBJ1-6; 7 bases line up with TRBD1. J lost 9 bases, V lost 1 base, and 6 bases had no gene match. The CDR3 is 15 residues long. Germline V gene sequence: CDR1 MNHEY, CDR2 SVGAGI. CDR3 residues: CASSYLSTGRSPLHF. The CDR3 DNA reads as TGTGCCAGCAGTTACTTATCGACAGGGCGTTCACCCCTCCACTTT.